The next 26 T cell receptor beta chains were all read from a single sample in a study of OX40 agonist ivuxolimab in advanced cancers. Libraries were prepared by immunoSEQ multiplex PCR; TCRdb keeps only in-frame clonotypes and omits some of them. The profile shows tens of thousands of clones, roughly 90% of them singletons. The sequencing here drew on CD4+ or CD8+ T cells sorted from blood, taken in a trial of the OX40 agonist ivuxolimab. The receptors stem from an adult with an advanced solid tumor such as melanoma, head and neck, liver or kidney cancer.

The chain employs TRBV6-4 and TRBJ2-5; D is tentatively TRBD1 or TRBD2 (5 bases each). Trimming cost V 2 bases and J 3 bases, with 28 bases left between them. Germline V gene lookup returns CDR1 MRHNA and CDR2 SNTAGT. This CDR3 comprises 20 residues. The CDR3 protein is CASSDDRVGRVGVSEETQYF. For the CDR3, the DNA is TGTGCCAGCAGTGACGATCGGGTCGGCAGGGTCGGGGTTTCGGAAGAGACCCAGTACTTC.

The V call is TRBV10-3, the J call TRBJ1-5; the D gene is possibly TRBD1 (5 bases). V was cut by 7 bases and J by 1 base, with 11 bases left in between. The CDR3 runs to 14 residues. Germline loops: CDR1 ENHRY, CDR2 SYGVKD. The CDR3 loop reads CAIKEGQSNQPQHF. As DNA, the CDR3 is TGTGCCATCAAGGAAGGACAAAGCAATCAGCCCCAGCATTTT.

The chain is built from TRBV19 and TRBJ1-1, with D possibly being TRBD1 (6 bases). CDR1 is LNHDA, CDR2 SQIVND, per germline (reference sequence). The CDR3 runs 17 residues. Trimming removed 6 bases at V and 3 bases at J, with 23 bases between. The CDR3 reads CASRKLASQGKDTEAFF. As DNA, the CDR3 is TGTGCCAGTAGGAAATTGGCCTCACAGGGAAAGGACACTGAAGCTTTCTTT. Variable domain in full (rest from reference TRBV19 and TRBJ1-1): DGGITQSPKYLFRKEGQNVTLSCEQNLNHDAMYWYRQDPGQGLRLIYYSQIVNDFQKGDIAEGYSVSREKKESFPLTVTSAQKNPTAFYLCASRKLASQGKDTEAFFGQGTRLTVV.

The rearrangement joins TRBV7-3 to TRBJ2-2, with D hard to call. The CDR3 consists of 13 residues. Trimming removed 1 base at V and 4 bases at J, with 4 bases between. Per germline, CDR1 SGHTA and CDR2 FQGTGA. This CDR3 is CASSLSVTGELFF. The CDR3 DNA reads as TGTGCCAGCAGCTTAAGTGTCACCGGGGAGCTGTTTTTT.

The chain has TRBV28 and TRBJ1-2, with TRBD1 matching over 7 bases. The length of the CDR3 is 14 residues. J was trimmed by 3 bases and V by 3 bases; bases with no gene match: 4. Germline V gene lookup returns CDR1 MDHEN and CDR2 SYDVKM. CDR3 sequence: CASSLDGTDYGYTF. The CDR3 region has the DNA TGTGCCAGCAGTTTGGACGGGACAGACTATGGCTACACCTTC.

The rearrangement joins TRBV5-1 to TRBJ2-1; perhaps TRBD1 as D (5 bases). This CDR3 has 14 residues. The V gene's germline CDR1 is SGHRS and CDR2 YFSETQ. The V end was cut by 3 bases, the J end by 0 bases, with 7 bases between. The CDR3 bases are TGCGCCAGCAGCTGGGGCGACTCCTACAATGAGCAGTTCTTC. Amino acids: CASSWGDSYNEQFF.

The rearrangement joins TRBV2 to TRBJ2-7, with D hard to call. From germline, CDR1 is SNHLY and CDR2 FYNNEI. V lost 2 bases and J 0 bases, leaving 8 bases between the germline ends. CDR3 length equals 14 residues. The DNA for the CDR3 is TGTGCCAGCAGTGAAACGGCAAGCTCCTACGAGCAGTACTTC. Amino acid sequence: CASSETASSYEQYF.

This chain joins TRBV7-2 and TRBJ2-2, with D possibly being TRBD2 (6 bases). This CDR3 comprises 15 residues. V lost 2 bases and J 3 bases, leaving 10 bases between the germline ends. Germline V gene sequence: CDR1 SGHTA, CDR2 FQGNSA. The DNA for the CDR3 is TGTGCCAGCAGCTTAATACTAGCAGACACCGGGGAGCTGTTTTTT. Translation: CASSLILADTGELFF. The complete variable domain, with remaining parts taken from reference TRBV7-2 and TRBJ2-2, reads GAGVSQSPSNKVTEKGKDVELRCDPISGHTALYWYRQSLGQGLEFLIYFQGNSAPDKSGLPSDRFSAERTGGSVSTLTIQRTQQEDSAVYLCASSLILADTGELFFGEGSRLTVL.

This rearrangement joins TRBV7-9 to TRBJ1-5; maybe TRBD1 (5 bases). The CDR3 is 15 residues long. Trimming stripped 5 bases from V and 2 bases from J, with 13 bases between. CDR1 is SEHNR, CDR2 FQNEAQ, per germline (reference sequence). The CDR3 DNA reads TGTGCCAGCAGCCTCACGGGGGGAGGCAATCAGCCCCAGCATTTT. It is translated as CASSLTGGGNQPQHF.

The chain couples TRBV30 to TRBJ2-5, with 8 bases fitting TRBD1. Germline CDR1 reads GTSNPN; CDR2 reads SVGIG (reference sequence). With V trimmed by 0 bases and J by 5 bases, 5 bases remained unmatched. The CDR3 sequence is 14 residues long. The DNA of the CDR3 is TGTGCCTGGAGTGTAAGACAGGGGACGGAGACCCAGTACTTC. This sequence encodes CAWSVRQGTETQYF.

This clone was recorded once. The chain links TRBV27 to TRBJ2-1; the D gene is possibly TRBD1 (6 bases). The CDR3 runs 12 residues. Germline CDR1 and CDR2: MNHEY and SMNVEV (reference sequence). V was cut by 6 bases and J by 7 bases, with 10 bases left in between. The CDR3 protein is CASRTQGNEQFF. CDR3 nucleotides: TGTGCCAGCAGGACACAGGGAAATGAGCAGTTCTTC.

The chain recombines TRBV18 with TRBJ1-2, with 8 bases that match TRBD1. The CDR3 is made up of 15 amino acids. CDR1 KGHSH and CDR2 LQKENI come from the germline V gene. Trimming removed 0 bases from V and 6 bases from J; junction bases left unmatched: 6. The DNA of the CDR3 is TGTGCCAGCTCACCACCGGAAGACAGGGGCAATGGCTACACCTTC. This gives the protein CASSPPEDRGNGYTF.

V gene TRBV7-2 combines with J gene TRBJ2-3; D not resolved. The CDR3 extends over 14 amino acids. The germline V gene encodes CDR1 SGHTA and CDR2 FQGNSA. Trimming shortened V by 5 bases and J by 1 base, and 10 bases separated the two germline ends. CDR3 residues: CASSRLAGTDTQYF. As DNA, the CDR3 is TGTGCCAGCAGCCGTTTGGCCGGCACAGATACGCAGTATTTT.

This clone was detected only once. V usage is TRBV6-5 and J usage is TRBJ2-5; TRBD2 is a possible D gene (6 bases). V was clipped by 11 bases and J by 6 bases, with 16 bases between them. CDR3 size: 12 residues. CDR1 and CDR2 (germline): MNHEY, SVGAGI. The chain's CDR3 is CAGTNGRKTQYF. For the CDR3, the DNA is TGTGCCGGCACCAACGGGAGAAAGACCCAGTACTTC.

V gene TRBV4-2 combines with J gene TRBJ2-2; 10 bases fit TRBD2. CDR3 length: 17 residues. V shed 4 bases, J shed 4 bases, and the junction held 9 bases outside the gene matches. CDR1 LGHNA and CDR2 YNFKEQ come from the germline V gene. The CDR3 sequence is CASSPISGLALTGELFF. Written as DNA, the CDR3 is TGTGCCAGCAGCCCCATCTCGGGACTAGCGCTCACCGGGGAGCTGTTTTTT.

The chain has TRBV10-3 and TRBJ1-5, with D unclear. The CDR3 is 13 amino acids. Per the germline V gene, CDR1 is ENHRY and CDR2 is SYGVKD. Trimming stripped 7 bases from V and 4 bases from J, with 11 bases between. CDR3 protein: CAITQDLNQPQHF. The CDR3 DNA is TGTGCCATCACCCAAGATTTGAATCAGCCCCAGCATTTT.

The V call is TRBV5-1, the J call TRBJ2-2; D not certain. This CDR3 is 14 amino acids long. V lost 7 bases and J lost 4, with 14 bases in between. Germline V lookup: CDR1 SGHRS, CDR2 YFSETQ. CDR3 protein: CASFLGGGTGELFF. The CDR3 nucleotides are TGCGCCAGCTTCCTCGGTGGCGGCACCGGGGAGCTGTTTTTT.

This clone was seen once. J is TRBJ2-7 and V is TRBV18; 10 bases map to TRBD2. Germline V CDR1 and CDR2: KGHSH, LQKENI. The length of the CDR3 is 17 residues. Germline trimming cut 3 bases from V and 3 bases from J; bases unmatched to any gene: 11. CDR3 loop: CASSPLDLAGGYYEQYF. The CDR3, as DNA: TGTGCCAGCTCACCCCTCGATTTAGCGGGAGGATACTACGAGCAGTACTTC.

CDR3: CASSLTGRTQETQYF. Written as DNA, the CDR3 is TGTGCCAGCAGCTTAACGGGCAGGACCCAAGAGACCCAGTACTTC. This rearrangement joins TRBV7-3 to TRBJ2-5; D gene uncertain. Germline CDR1 and CDR2: SGHTA and FQGTGA. The CDR3 is made up of 15 amino acids. With 0 bases removed from V and 1 base from J, the gap between germline ends came to 9 bases.

The V gene is TRBV7-3, the J gene TRBJ2-1; D call uncertain. From germline, CDR1 is SGHTA and CDR2 FQGTGA. This CDR3 comprises 14 residues. The V gene lost 2 bases and the J gene lost 3 bases, with 8 bases spanning the gap. The CDR3 sequence is CASSLRPDYNEQFF. DNA for the CDR3: TGTGCCAGCAGCTTACGTCCAGACTACAATGAGCAGTTCTTC.

V usage is TRBV5-1 and J usage is TRBJ2-1; TRBD2 matches at 8 bases. The V and J ends lost 4 bases and 2 bases, in that order; junction bases with no gene match: 5. The germline V gene has CDR1 SGHRS and CDR2 YFSETQ. The CDR3 runs to 15 residues. The DNA for the CDR3 is TGCGCCAGCAGCCAGCGGGAGTGGACCTACAATGAGCAGTTCTTC. It encodes CASSQREWTYNEQFF.

The chain links TRBV4-2 to TRBJ1-3, with 10 bases identical to TRBD1. CDR1 LGHNA and CDR2 YNFKEQ come from the germline V gene. The CDR3 is made up of 16 amino acids. V lost 4 bases and J lost 1; bases outside the gene matches: 4. The CDR3 sequence: CASSRPGQGSGNTIYF. The CDR3 bases are TGTGCCAGCAGCCGACCGGGACAGGGGTCTGGAAACACCATATATTTT.

The chain uses TRBV15 and TRBJ2-1; D not resolved. V dropped 2 bases and J dropped 4 bases, with 9 bases sitting between them. The CDR3 is 14 amino acids. CDR1 and CDR2 from the germline V gene are LNHNV and YYDKDF (reference sequence). The CDR3 reads CATSRSLQYNEQFF. The CDR3 DNA reads as TGTGCCACCAGCAGATCCCTACAGTACAATGAGCAGTTCTTC. Combining the CDR3 with reference TRBV15 and TRBJ2-1 gives the whole variable domain DAMVIQNPRYQVTQFGKPVTLSCSQTLNHNVMYWYQQKSSQAPKLLFHYYDKDFNNEADTPDNFQSRRPNTSFCFLDIRSPGLGDTAMYLCATSRSLQYNEQFFGPGTRLTVL.

The rearrangement links TRBV2 to TRBJ1-4; D unclear. CDR3 length: 14 residues. V was clipped by 5 bases and J by 1 base, with 8 bases between them. Germline V gives CDR1 SNHLY, CDR2 FYNNEI. Here the CDR3 DNA reads TGTGCCAGCAGTACAGCAGGAACTAATGAAAAACTGTTTTTT. Encoded protein: CASSTAGTNEKLFF.

This clone has just one count. The V gene is TRBV28, the J gene TRBJ2-7; 7 positions match TRBD1. V trimming: 6 bases; J trimming: 1 base; junction bases outside the gene matches: 6. CDR1 is MDHEN, CDR2 SYDVKM, per germline. The CDR3 is 14 amino acids. CDR3 sequence reads: CASRTQGISYEQYF. The CDR3 DNA reads as TGTGCCAGCAGGACACAGGGGATATCCTACGAGCAGTACTTC.

This chain links TRBV20-1 with TRBJ1-1, with D uncertain. Germline V gene lookup returns CDR1 DFQATT and CDR2 SNEGSKA (reference sequence). Trimming stripped 2 bases from V and 2 bases from J, with 3 bases between. This CDR3 comprises 11 residues. The CDR3 nucleotides are TGCAGTGCTAGATTAAACACTGAAGCTTTCTTT. Translating it yields CSARLNTEAFF.